This T cell receptor (beta chain) stems from a study of T cell changes during pregnancy in multiple sclerosis. Germline V lookup: CDR1 SGHNT, CDR2 YYREEE (reference sequence). The CDR3 totals 15 residues. The J segment lost 0 bases and the V segment lost 10 bases, leaving 9 bases of the junction unmatched. Sequenced by immunoSEQ multiplex PCR; TCRdb stores in-frame clones only, minus some. The sample contains roughly 53,000 clones, around 92% of which appear only once. This clone was counted between two and nine times. The chain is built from TRBV5-4 and TRBJ2-2, with 7 bases identical to TRBD1. This receptor was taken from a female donor with multiple sclerosis, enrolled in a pregnancy study. The material sequenced was CD4+ T cells from peripheral blood mononuclear cells, taken in the third trimester of pregnancy. The CDR3 sequence is CAGGQSNANTGELFF. CDR3 in DNA: TGTGCCGGGGGACAGTCTAACGCGAACACCGGGGAGCTGTTTTTT.